Below, one T cell receptor (beta chain) is given with its context. As for time point: sample taken at primary tumor resection. The sequenced material consisted of unsorted whole RNA from tumor, nontumor lung or frozen PBMC. TCRdb called the 5' RACE reads again in MiXCR, with one record for every CDR3 protein. The sample carries just under 95,000 distinct CDR3 sequences, roughly 12% recorded once. This CDR3 comprises 14 residues. Germline V CDR1 and CDR2: ENHRY, SYGVKD. V trimming: 6 bases; J trimming: 2 bases; junction bases outside the gene matches: 6. The data belong to a study of spatial heterogeneity in lung cancer. On the study more broadly: Consistent detection of more beta-chain than alpha-chain sequences was observed.

The sequence was collected from a male donor with early-stage non-small cell lung cancer. The sample consisted of PBMCs, taken at surgery. The chain carries TRBV10-3 and TRBJ1-2, with 7 positions matching TRBD1. The CDR3 loop is CAIRPTGNNYGYTF. The CDR3, as DNA: TGTGCCATCAGGCCGACAGGGAACAACTATGGCTACACCTTC.